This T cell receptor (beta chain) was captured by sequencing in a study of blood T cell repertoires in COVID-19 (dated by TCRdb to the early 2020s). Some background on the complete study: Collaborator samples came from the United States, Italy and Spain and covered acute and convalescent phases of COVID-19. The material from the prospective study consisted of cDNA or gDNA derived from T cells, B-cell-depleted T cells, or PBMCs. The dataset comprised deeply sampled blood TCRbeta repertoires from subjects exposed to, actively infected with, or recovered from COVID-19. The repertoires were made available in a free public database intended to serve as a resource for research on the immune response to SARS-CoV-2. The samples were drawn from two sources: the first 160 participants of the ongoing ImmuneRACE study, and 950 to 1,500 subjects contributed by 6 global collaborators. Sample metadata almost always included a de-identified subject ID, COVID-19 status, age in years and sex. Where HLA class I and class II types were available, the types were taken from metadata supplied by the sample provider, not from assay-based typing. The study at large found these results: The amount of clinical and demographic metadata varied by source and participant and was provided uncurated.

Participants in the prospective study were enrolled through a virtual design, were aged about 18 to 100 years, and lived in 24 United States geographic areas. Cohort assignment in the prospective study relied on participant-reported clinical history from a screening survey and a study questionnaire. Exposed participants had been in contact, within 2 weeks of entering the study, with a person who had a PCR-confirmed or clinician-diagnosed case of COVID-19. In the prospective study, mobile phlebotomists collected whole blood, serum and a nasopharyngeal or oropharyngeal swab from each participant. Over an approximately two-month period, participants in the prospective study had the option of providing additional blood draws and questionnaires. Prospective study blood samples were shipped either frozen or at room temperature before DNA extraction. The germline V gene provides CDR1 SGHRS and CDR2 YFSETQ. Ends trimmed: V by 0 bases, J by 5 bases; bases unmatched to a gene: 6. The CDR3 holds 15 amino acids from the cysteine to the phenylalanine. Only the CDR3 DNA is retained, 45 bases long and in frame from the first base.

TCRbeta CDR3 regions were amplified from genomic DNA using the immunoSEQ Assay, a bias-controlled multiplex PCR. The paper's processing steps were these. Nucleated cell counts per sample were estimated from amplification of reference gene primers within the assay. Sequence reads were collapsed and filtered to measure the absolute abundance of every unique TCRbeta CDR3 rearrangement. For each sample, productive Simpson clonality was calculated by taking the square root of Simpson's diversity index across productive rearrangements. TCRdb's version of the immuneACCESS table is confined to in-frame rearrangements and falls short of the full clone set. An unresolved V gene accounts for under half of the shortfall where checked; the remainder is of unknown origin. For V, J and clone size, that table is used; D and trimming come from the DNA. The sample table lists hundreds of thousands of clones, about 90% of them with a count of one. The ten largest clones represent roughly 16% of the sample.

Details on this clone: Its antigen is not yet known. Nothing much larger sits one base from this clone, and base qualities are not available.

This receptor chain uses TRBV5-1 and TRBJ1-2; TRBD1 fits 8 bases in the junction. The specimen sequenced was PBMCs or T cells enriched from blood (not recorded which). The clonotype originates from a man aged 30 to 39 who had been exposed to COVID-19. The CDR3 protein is CASSLGWGTGYGYTF. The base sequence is TGCGCCAGCAGCTTGGGTTGGGGGACAGGATATGGCTACACCTTC.